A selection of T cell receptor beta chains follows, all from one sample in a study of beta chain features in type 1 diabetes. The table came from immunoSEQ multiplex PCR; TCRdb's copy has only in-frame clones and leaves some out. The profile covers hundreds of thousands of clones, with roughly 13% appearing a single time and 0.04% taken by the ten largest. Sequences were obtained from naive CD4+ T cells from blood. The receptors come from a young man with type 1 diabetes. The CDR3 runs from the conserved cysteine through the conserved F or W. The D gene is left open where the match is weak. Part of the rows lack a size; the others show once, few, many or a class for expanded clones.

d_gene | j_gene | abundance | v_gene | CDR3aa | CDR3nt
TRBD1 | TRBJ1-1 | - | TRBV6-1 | CASADSTGRLTEAFF | TGTGCCAGCGCCGATTCGACAGGGAGACTCACTGAAGCTTTCTTT
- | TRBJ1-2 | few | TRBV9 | CASSAATGPIGYGYTF | TGTGCCAGCAGCGCCGCCACGGGACCGATTGGCTATGGCTACACCTTC
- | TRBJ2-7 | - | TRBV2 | CASSPGITREQYF | TGTGCCAGCAGTCCGGGGATTACGAGGGAGCAGTACTTC
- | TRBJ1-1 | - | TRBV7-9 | CASSPSGRMNTEAFF | TGTGCCAGCAGTCCTTCCGGGAGGATGAACACTGAAGCTTTCTTT
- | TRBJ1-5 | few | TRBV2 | CASSDGLTGGGQPQHF | TGTGCCAGCAGTGACGGACTGACCGGAGGGGGACAGCCCCAGCATTTT
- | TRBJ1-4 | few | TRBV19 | CASRDYSNEKLFF | TGTGCCAGTAGGGACTACTCGAATGAAAAACTGTTTTTT
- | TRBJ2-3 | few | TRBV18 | CASSPGQQNTQYF | TGTGCCAGCTCACCGGGACAACAGAATACGCAGTATTTT
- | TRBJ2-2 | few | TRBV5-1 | CASSSTQGSRTGELFF | TGCGCCAGCAGCTCGACGCAGGGATCGAGGACCGGGGAGCTGTTTTTT
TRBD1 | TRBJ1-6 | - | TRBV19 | CASRDSQRTPNSPLHF | TGTGCCAGCCGGGACAGCCAAAGAACCCCTAATTCACCCCTCCACTTT
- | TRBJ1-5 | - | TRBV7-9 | CASSPPGNQPQHF | TGTGCCAGCAGCCCCCCAGGGAATCAGCCCCAGCATTTT
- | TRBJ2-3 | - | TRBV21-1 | CASSKDVYACPTDTQYF | -
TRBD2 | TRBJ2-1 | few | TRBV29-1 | CSVSGSGTLYNEQFF | TGCAGCGTTAGCGGGAGTGGGACCCTCTACAATGAGCAGTTCTTC
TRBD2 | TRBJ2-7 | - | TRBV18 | CASSPPGLAASYEQYF | TGTGCCAGCTCACCACCGGGACTAGCGGCCTCCTACGAGCAGTACTTC
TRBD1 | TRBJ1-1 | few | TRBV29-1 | CSVGLGQGRTEAFF | TGCAGCGTTGGGTTGGGACAGGGAAGGACTGAAGCTTTCTTT
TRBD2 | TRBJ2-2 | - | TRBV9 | CASSVASGTNTGELFF | TGTGCCAGCAGCGTAGCTAGCGGGACCAACACCGGGGAGCTGTTTTTT
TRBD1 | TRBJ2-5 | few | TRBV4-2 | CASSQSYRGQETQYF | TGTGCCAGCAGCCAGAGTTACAGGGGCCAAGAGACCCAGTACTTC
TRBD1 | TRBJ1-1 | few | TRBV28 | CASSRQGDHTEAFF | TGTGCCAGCAGTCGACAGGGGGACCACACTGAAGCTTTCTTT
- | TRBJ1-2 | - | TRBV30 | CAWSAQFRPGRGGYTF | TGTGCCTGGAGTGCACAATTTAGACCGGGCCGGGGCGGCTACACCTTC
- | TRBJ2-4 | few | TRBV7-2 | CASSPWGGLAKNIQYF | TGTGCCAGCAGCCCATGGGGGGGCTTGGCCAAAAACATTCAGTACTTC
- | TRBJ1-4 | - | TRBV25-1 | CASSEYSIEKLFF | TGTGCCAGCAGTGAATACAGTATTGAAAAACTGTTTTTT
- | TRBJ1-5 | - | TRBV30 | CAWSVYASNQPQHF | TGTGCCTGGAGTGTATACGCAAGCAATCAGCCCCAGCATTTT
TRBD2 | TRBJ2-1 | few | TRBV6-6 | CASSWQREYNNEQFF | TGTGCCAGCAGTTGGCAGCGGGAGTACAACAATGAGCAGTTCTTC
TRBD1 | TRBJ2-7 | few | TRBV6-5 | CASSYGQGAYEQYF | TGTGCCAGCAGTTACGGGCAGGGGGCCTACGAGCAGTACTTC
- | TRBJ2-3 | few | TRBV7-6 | CASSLGRTDTQYF | TGTGCCAGCAGCTTAGGTCGCACAGATACGCAGTATTTT
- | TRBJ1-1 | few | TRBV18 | CASSPPASSTEAFF | TGTGCCAGCTCACCACCGGCGAGTAGCACTGAAGCTTTCTTT
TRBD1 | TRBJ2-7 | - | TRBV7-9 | CASGTTGAVYEQYF | TGTGCCAGCGGAACAACAGGGGCCGTTTACGAGCAGTACTTC
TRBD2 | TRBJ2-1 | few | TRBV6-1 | CASRLAGKDEQFF | TGTGCCAGCAGACTAGCGGGGAAAGATGAGCAGTTCTTC
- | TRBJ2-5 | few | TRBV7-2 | CASSPVRETQYF | TGTGCCAGCAGTCCCGTGCGCGAGACCCAGTACTTC
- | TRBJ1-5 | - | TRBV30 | CAWSGGPDQPQHF | TGTGCCTGGAGTGGGGGGCCGGATCAGCCCCAGCATTTT
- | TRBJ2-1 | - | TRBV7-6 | CASSLDTGSFEQFF | TGTGCCAGCAGCTTAGATACAGGCAGTTTTGAGCAGTTCTTC
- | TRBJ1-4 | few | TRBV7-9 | CASSFGLANEKLFF | TGTGCCAGCAGCTTCGGATTGGCTAATGAAAAACTGTTTTTT
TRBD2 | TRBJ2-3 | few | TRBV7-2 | CASSLRGAGAGVTDTQYF | TGTGCCAGCAGCTTAAGGGGTGCGGGAGCGGGGGTCACAGATACGCAGTATTTT
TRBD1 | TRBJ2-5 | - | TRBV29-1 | CSVGQGQETQYF | TGCAGCGTGGGACAGGGGCAAGAGACCCAGTACTTC
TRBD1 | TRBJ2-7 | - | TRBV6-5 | CASSLDRYYEQYF | TGTGCCAGCAGTTTGGACAGGTACTACGAGCAGTACTTC
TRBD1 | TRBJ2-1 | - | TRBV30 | CAWTQGAYNEQFF | TGTGCCTGGACCCAGGGGGCCTACAATGAGCAGTTCTTC
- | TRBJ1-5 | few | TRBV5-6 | CASSLTATNQPQHF | TGTGCCAGCAGCTTGACGGCTACCAATCAGCCCCAGCATTTT
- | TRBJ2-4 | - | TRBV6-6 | CASGDTLAKNIQYF | TGTGCCAGTGGCGATACACTAGCCAAAAACATTCAGTACTTC
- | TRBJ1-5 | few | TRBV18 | CASSPYGESNQPQHF | TGTGCCAGCTCTCCATACGGGGAGTCCAATCAGCCCCAGCATTTT
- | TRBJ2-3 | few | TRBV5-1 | CASSLRTDTQYF | TGCGCCAGCAGCCTTCGCACAGATACGCAGTATTTT
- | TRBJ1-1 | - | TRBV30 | CAWTTGNTEAFF | TGTGCCTGGACCACAGGGAACACTGAAGCTTTCTTT
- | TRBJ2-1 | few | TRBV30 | CAWSVGILPLHNEQFF | TGTGCCTGGAGTGTAGGGATCCTACCGCTCCACAATGAGCAGTTCTTC
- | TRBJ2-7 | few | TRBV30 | CAWSVLSGVQYF | TGTGCCTGGAGTGTACTGTCAGGGGTCCAGTACTTC
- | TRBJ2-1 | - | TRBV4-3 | CASSQGYSYNEQFF | TGCGCCAGCAGCCAGGGGTACTCCTACAATGAGCAGTTCTTC
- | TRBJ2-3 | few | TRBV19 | CASSIASEGTDTQYF | TGTGCCAGTAGTATAGCGTCCGAAGGAACAGATACGCAGTATTTT
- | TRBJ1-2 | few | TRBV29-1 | CSVEVGGGYGYTF | TGCAGCGTTGAAGTGGGCGGCGGCTATGGCTACACCTTC
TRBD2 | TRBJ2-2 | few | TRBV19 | CASSSWTSGTGELFF | TGTGCCAGTAGTTCCTGGACTAGCGGCACCGGGGAGCTGTTTTTT
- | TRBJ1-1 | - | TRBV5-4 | CASSRIGTANTEAFF | TGTGCCAGCAGCCGGATAGGGACGGCGAACACTGAAGCTTTCTTT
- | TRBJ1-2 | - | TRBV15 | CATRFEGAGYTF | TGTGCCACCCGATTTGAGGGCGCGGGCTACACCTTC
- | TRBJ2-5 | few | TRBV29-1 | CSALSSKDGQGTQYF | TGCAGCGCCCTGTCGTCAAAGGACGGACAAGGGACCCAGTACTTC
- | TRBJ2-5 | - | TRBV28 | CASRTLREKETQYF | TGTGCCAGCAGAACTCTTCGGGAAAAAGAGACCCAGTACTTC
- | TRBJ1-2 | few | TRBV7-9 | CASSPALGGSSYGYTF | TGTGCCAGCAGCCCAGCTTTGGGGGGGTCCAGTTATGGCTACACCTTC
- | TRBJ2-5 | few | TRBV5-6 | CASSSQNQETQYF | TGTGCCAGCAGCTCACAAAACCAAGAGACCCAGTACTTC
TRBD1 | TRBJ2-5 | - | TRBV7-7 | CASSSDREETQYF | TGTGCTAGCAGTTCCGACAGGGAAGAGACCCAGTACTTC
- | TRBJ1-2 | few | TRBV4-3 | CASSQVVLGTGYGYTF | TGCGCCAGCAGCCAAGTTGTTTTGGGGACGGGCTATGGCTACACCTTC
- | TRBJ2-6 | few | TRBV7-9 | CASSQSTGTDRSGANVLTF | TGTGCCAGCAGTCAATCCACCGGGACGGATCGCTCTGGGGCCAACGTCCTGACTTTC
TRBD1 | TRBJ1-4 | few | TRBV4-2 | CASSPQGARGEKLFF | TGTGCCAGCAGCCCACAGGGGGCGCGGGGTGAAAAACTGTTTTTT
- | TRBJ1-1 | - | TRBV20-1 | CSARPNTEAFF | TGCAGTGCTAGGCCGAACACTGAAGCTTTCTTT
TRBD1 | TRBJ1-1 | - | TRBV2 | CASSDPTGTYTEAFF | TGTGCCAGCAGTGACCCGACAGGGACTTACACTGAAGCTTTCTTT
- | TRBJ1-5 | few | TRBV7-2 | CASSPSNNQPQHF | TGTGCCAGCAGCCCATCCAACAATCAGCCCCAGCATTTT